The source of this TCR beta chain is a study of blood T cell repertoires in COVID-19. Overall study context: Donors in the United States, Italy and Spain gave samples during acute or convalescent COVID-19. T cells, B-cell-depleted T cells, or PBMCs provided the cDNA or gDNA that served as material.

In the original processing: Estimation of nucleated cell counts relied on the amplification of reference gene primers. Repertoires were generated with immunoSEQ multiplex PCR, while TCRdb's copy carries only in-frame clones and drops some. That table gives V, J and clone size, and the DNA gave D and trimming. The table has about 170,000 clones, more than 70% seen once. Looked up from germline, CDR1 is LGHNA and CDR2 is YSLEER. V was trimmed by 1 base and J by 13 bases, leaving 19 bases between them. The CDR3 totals 15 residues. Sequences were obtained from peripheral blood. V is TRBV4-3 and J is TRBJ2-2; D perhaps matches TRBD2 (5 bases). The source of this sequence is a woman in her seventies who had recovered from COVID-19. The CDR3 sequence: CASSQGLASSRRLFF. CDR3 DNA sequence: TGCGCCAGCAGCCAAGGGCTCGCTAGCTCAAGGCGGCTGTTTTTT.